The clone carrying this T cell receptor beta chain was seen a few times. What it binds is not known. This entry belongs to a study of post-analysis software for immune sequencing data. Regarding the study as a whole: Strong co-clustering by F measure was evident for samples that had been prepared in the same batch. The five TRBV segments detected at higher frequency in patients than in controls included TRBV5-6, TRBV5-1 and TRBV20-1.

Libraries were made from TCR beta cDNA, and they carried unique molecular identifiers. T cells numbering roughly 0.9 to 11 million gave rise to 500,000 to 600,000 cDNA molecules. TCRdb independently ran MiXCR on the PCR reads; one entry per CDR3 protein. The sample holds some 690,000 distinct CDR3 sequences, approximately 60% seen once. Trimming removed 8 bases from V and 5 bases from J; junction bases left unmatched: 5. From germline, CDR1 is MNHEY and CDR2 SMNVEV (reference sequence). This CDR3 contains 13 residues. Sequenced material: blood. This TCR was recovered from a girl aged 2 to 9 with multiple sclerosis. The V and J genes are TRBV27 and TRBJ1-2; 10 bases line up with TRBD1. The CDR3 loop reads CASRTGGKYGYTF. As DNA, the CDR3 is TGTGCCAGCCGGACAGGGGGAAAATATGGCTACACCTTC.